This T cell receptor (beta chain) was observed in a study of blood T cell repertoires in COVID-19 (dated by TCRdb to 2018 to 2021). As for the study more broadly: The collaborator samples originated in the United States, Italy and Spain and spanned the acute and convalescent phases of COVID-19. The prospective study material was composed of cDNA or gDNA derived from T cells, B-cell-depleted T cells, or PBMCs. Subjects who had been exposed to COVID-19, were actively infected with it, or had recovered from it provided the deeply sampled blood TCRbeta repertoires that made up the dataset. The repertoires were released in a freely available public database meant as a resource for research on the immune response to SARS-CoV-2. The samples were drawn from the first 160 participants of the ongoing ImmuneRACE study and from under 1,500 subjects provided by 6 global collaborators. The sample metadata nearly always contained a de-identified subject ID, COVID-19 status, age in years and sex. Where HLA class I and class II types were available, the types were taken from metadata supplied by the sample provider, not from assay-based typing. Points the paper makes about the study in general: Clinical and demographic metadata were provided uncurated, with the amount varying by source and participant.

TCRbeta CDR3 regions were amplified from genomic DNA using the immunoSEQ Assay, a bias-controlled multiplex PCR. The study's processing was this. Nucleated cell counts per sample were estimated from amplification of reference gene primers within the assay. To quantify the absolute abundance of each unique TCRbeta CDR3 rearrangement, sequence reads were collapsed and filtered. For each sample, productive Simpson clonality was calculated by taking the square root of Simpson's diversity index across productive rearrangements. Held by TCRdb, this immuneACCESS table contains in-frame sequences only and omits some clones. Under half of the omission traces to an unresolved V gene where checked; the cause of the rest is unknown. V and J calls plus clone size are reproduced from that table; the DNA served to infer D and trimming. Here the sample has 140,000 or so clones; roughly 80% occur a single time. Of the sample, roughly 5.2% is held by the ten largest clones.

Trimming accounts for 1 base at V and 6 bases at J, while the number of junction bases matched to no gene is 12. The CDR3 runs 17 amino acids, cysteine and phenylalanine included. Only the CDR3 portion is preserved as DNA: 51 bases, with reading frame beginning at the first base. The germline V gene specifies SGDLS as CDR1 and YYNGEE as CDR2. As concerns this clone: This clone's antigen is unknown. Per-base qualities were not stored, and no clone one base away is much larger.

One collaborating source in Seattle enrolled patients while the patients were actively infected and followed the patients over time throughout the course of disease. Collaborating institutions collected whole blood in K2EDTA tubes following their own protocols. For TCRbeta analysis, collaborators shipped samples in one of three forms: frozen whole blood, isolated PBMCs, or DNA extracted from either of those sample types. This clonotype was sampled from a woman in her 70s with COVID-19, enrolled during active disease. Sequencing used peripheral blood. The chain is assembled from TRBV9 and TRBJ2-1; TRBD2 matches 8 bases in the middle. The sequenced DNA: TGTGCCAGCAGCGTATCAGGAGGGACTAGTGGTAGCAATGAGCAGTTCTTC. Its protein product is CASSVSGGTSGSNEQFF.